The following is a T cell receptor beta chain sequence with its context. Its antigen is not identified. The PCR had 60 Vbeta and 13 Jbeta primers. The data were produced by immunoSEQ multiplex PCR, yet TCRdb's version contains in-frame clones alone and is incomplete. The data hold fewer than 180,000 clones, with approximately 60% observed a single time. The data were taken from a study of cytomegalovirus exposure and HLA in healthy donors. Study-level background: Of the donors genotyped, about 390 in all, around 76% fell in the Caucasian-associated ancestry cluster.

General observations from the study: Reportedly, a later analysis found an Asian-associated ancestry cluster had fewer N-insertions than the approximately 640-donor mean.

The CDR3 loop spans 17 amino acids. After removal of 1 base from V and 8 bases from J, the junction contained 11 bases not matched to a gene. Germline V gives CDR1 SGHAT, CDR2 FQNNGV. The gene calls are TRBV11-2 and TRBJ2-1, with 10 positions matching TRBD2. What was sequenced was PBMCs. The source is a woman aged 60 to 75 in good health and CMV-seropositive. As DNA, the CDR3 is TGTGCCAGCAGCTTAGGATCGGCTAGGCTAGCGGGGGATGAGCAGTTCTTC. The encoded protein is CASSLGSARLAGDEQFF.